This T cell receptor beta chain emerged from a study of human T cells and chemical hapten exposure. Whole-study findings and limits: Alopecia affecting every donor means their immune response may not match healthy people's. Against controls, expanded TCRs gave rise to significantly more large CDR3 similarity clusters. TCRs exceeding 1 in 1000 frequency stayed unchanged with DPC sensitization.

Described time point: patch test 2, 6 weeks after DPC sensitization. Treatment: therapeutic diphenylcyclopropenone sensitization with weekly scalp DPC. TCRdb passed the RACE reads through MiXCR, listing each CDR3 protein once. Here the sample spans tens of thousands of distinct CDR3 sequences, around 9.4% being singletons. Trimming cost V 4 bases and J 5 bases; bases outside gene matches: 8. CDR1 and CDR2 from the germline V gene are MDHEN and SYDVKM. The CDR3 totals 15 residues. In its sample, this clonotype was seen many times. The antigen is not known. Material: whole blood, obtained in connection with sensitization to the hapten diphenylcyclopropenone (DPC). The clonotype originates from a woman between 45 and 60 years old with alopecia areata. Some clones in this sample may be carry-over from other donors' samples. The V call is TRBV28, the J call TRBJ2-3, with TRBD2 identical over 8 bases. CDR3 region: CASSSPGGGRDTQYF. CDR3 in DNA: TGTGCCAGCAGTTCCCCCGGGGGGGGCAGAGATACGCAGTATTTT.